Listed here are 13 T cell receptor beta chains from one sample, sequenced in a study of identical twins. TCRdb reprocessed the 5' RACE reads with MiXCR, giving one entry per CDR3 protein. Of a few hundred thousand distinct CDR3 sequences detected, more than 9% appear once; the ten largest clones hold 2.5% to 3%. Separately, the same data were catalogued under a study of yellow fever vaccine responses in identical twins.

Source material: PBMCs. These receptors were taken from a young woman in good health.

The rearrangement links TRBV27 to TRBJ2-3; D possibly corresponds to TRBD1 (5 bases). With 5 bases removed from V and 6 bases from J, the gap between germline ends came to 9 bases. The germline gives CDR1 MNHEY, CDR2 SMNVEV (reference sequence). CDR3 length equals 12 residues. DNA for the CDR3: TGTGCCAGCAGTCCAGGGTTGGATACGCAGTATTTT. It codes for CASSPGLDTQYF.

The CDR3 sequence: CASSLTGGVETQYF. CDR3 coding DNA: TGTGCCAGCAGCCTTACAGGGGGCGTGGAGACCCAGTACTTC. This chain connects TRBV7-2 to TRBJ2-5, with TRBD1 matching 9 bases. Trimming at V came to 5 bases and at J to 5 bases, leaving 6 bases not matched to a gene. CDR3 length equals 14 residues. Germline V gene lookup returns CDR1 SGHTA and CDR2 FQGNSA.

The table lists this clonotype with many counts. The chain links TRBV6-2 or TRBV6-3 to TRBJ2-1; 7 bases fit TRBD2. Germline CDR1 and CDR2: MNHEY and SVGEGT. V trimming: 7 bases; J trimming: 6 bases; junction bases outside the gene matches: 9. This CDR3 is 14 amino acids long. The CDR3 coding sequence is TGTGCCAGCACCTCGACTAGCCTACTCAATGAGCAGTTCTTC. This sequence encodes CASTSTSLLNEQFF.

The rearrangement joins TRBV6-5 to TRBJ2-7; D is perhaps TRBD2 (5 bases). The length of the CDR3 is 17 residues. Trimming shortened V by 4 bases and J by 4 bases, and 23 bases separated the two germline ends. In germline, CDR1 is MNHEY, CDR2 SVGAGI. The CDR3 loop is CASSWPTGVAKPYEQYF. CDR3 in DNA: TGTGCCAGCAGTTGGCCTACCGGGGTTGCCAAACCATACGAGCAGTACTTC.

Many counts were recorded for this clonotype. The chain combines TRBV7-9 with TRBJ1-3; D call uncertain. Trimming left V 5 bases short and J 2 bases short, with 13 bases between. The CDR3 totals 15 residues. Germline CDR1 and CDR2: SEHNR and FQNEAQ (reference sequence). The CDR3 DNA is TGTGCCAGCAGCCGACCCATAAAACCTGGAAACACCATATATTTT. As protein: CASSRPIKPGNTIYF.

This clonotype has more than one count but fewer than ten. The genes are TRBV5-4 and TRBJ2-7; D gene uncertain. In germline, CDR1 is SGHNT, CDR2 YYREEE (reference sequence). This CDR3 spans 15 amino acids. V gave up 4 bases and J gave up 2 bases, with 16 bases separating them. CDR3 DNA: TGTGCCAGCAGCCTGGGATCCCAGGCCACCTACGAGCAGTACTTC. The encoded protein is CASSLGSQATYEQYF.

This clonotype was picked up a small number of times. This rearrangement joins TRBV7-9 to TRBJ2-7; TRBD2 aligns across 12 bases. CDR1 and CDR2 from the germline V gene are SEHNR and FQNEAQ (reference sequence). This CDR3 comprises 15 residues. Trimming removed 5 bases from V and 7 bases from J; junction bases left unmatched: 9. CDR3 protein: CASSPRTSGVGEQYF. DNA of the CDR3: TGTGCCAGCAGCCCTCGGACTAGCGGGGTTGGGGAGCAGTACTTC. The full variable domain, rest sourced from reference TRBV7-9 and TRBJ2-7, is DTGVSQNPRHKITKRGQNVTFRCDPISEHNRLYWYRQTLGQGPEFLTYFQNEAQLEKSRLLSDRFSAERPKGSFSTLEIQRTEQGDSAMYLCASSPRTSGVGEQYFGPGTRLTVT.

This clonotype was observed a handful of times. The chain uses TRBV4-3 and TRBJ2-7; D is ambiguous. Trimming removed 0 bases from V and 2 bases from J, with 11 bases in between. The CDR3 runs to 15 residues. Germline V CDR1 and CDR2: LGHNA, YSLEER. CDR3 loop: CASSQDWDSTYEQYF. The CDR3 DNA reads TGCGCCAGCAGCCAAGACTGGGATTCTACCTACGAGCAGTACTTC.

The table lists this clonotype with many counts. The chain couples TRBV5-1 to TRBJ2-3; D is unresolved. This CDR3 comprises 14 residues. Germline V gene sequence: CDR1 SGHRS, CDR2 YFSETQ. V lost 0 bases and J 2 bases, leaving 7 bases between the germline ends. CDR3 sequence (DNA): TGCGCCAGCAGCTTGGTCCCCGCCACAGATACGCAGTATTTT. Translating gives CASSLVPATDTQYF.

The chain joins TRBV27 to TRBJ2-4, with 8 bases aligning to TRBD2. The CDR3 runs to 16 residues. Trimming at V came to 5 bases and at J to 5 bases, leaving 11 bases not matched to a gene. CDR1 is MNHEY, CDR2 SMNVEV, per germline (reference sequence). In DNA, the CDR3 is TGTGCCAGCAGTCCCGTGGGCGGGAGGTACGAAAACATTCAGTACTTC. Its translation: CASSPVGGRYENIQYF.

This clonotype was counted at least ten times. This sequence joins TRBV25-1 and TRBJ1-6; D is ambiguous. The germline gives CDR1 MGHDK, CDR2 SYGVNS. The length of the CDR3 is 14 residues. Trimming removed 8 bases from V and 2 bases from J, with 10 bases in between. The CDR3 sequence is CASARRAYNSPLHF. The DNA of the CDR3 is TGTGCCAGCGCCCGGCGGGCCTATAATTCACCCCTCCACTTT.

This clonotype was picked up a small number of times. This chain joins TRBV7-9 and TRBJ2-7, with 8 bases fitting TRBD1. Germline CDR1 and CDR2: SEHNR and FQNEAQ (reference sequence). Trimming removed 1 base from V and 4 bases from J; junction bases left unmatched: 6. There are 15 residues in the CDR3. The CDR3 reads CASSLESGGEYEQYF. In nucleotides, the CDR3 is TGTGCCAGCAGCTTAGAGTCAGGGGGCGAATACGAGCAGTACTTC.

The V call is TRBV30, the J call TRBJ2-3; D unclear. Germline lookup yields CDR1 GTSNPN and CDR2 SVGIG (reference sequence). Trimming cost V 6 bases and J 6 bases, with 16 bases left between them. CDR3 length: 13 residues. The CDR3 loop reads CACTRESEDTQYF. The CDR3 DNA reads TGTGCCTGTACCCGTGAGAGTGAGGATACGCAGTATTTT.